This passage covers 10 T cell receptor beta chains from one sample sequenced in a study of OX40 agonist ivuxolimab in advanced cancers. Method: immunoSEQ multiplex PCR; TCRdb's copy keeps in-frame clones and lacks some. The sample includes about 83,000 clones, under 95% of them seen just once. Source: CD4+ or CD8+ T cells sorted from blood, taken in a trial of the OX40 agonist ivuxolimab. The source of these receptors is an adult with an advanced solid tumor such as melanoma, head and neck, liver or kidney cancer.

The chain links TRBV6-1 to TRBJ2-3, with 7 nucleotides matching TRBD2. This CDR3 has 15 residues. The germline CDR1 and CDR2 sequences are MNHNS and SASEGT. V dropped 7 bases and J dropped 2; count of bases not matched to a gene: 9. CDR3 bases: TGTGCCAGCACCCCCCCCGGGGGGTTCACAGATACGCAGTATTTT. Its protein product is CASTPPGGFTDTQYF.

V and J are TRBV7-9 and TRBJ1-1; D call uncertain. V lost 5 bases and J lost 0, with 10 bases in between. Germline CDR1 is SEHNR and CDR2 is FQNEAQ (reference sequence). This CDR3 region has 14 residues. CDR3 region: CASSPKYMNTEAFF. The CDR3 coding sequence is TGTGCCAGCAGCCCGAAGTATATGAACACTGAAGCTTTCTTT.

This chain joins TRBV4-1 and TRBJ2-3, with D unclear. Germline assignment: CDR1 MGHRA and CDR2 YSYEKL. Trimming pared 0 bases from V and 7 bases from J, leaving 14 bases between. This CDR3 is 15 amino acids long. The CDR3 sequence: CASSQDVNSANTQYF. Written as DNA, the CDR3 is TGCGCCAGCAGCCAAGATGTAAACAGTGCAAATACGCAGTATTTT.

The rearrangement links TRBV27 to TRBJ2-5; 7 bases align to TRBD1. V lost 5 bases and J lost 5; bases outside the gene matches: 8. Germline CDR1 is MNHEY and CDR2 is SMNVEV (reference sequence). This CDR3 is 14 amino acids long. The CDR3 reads CASSTRQGRETQYF. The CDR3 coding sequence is TGTGCCAGCAGTACACGACAGGGACGGGAGACCCAGTACTTC.

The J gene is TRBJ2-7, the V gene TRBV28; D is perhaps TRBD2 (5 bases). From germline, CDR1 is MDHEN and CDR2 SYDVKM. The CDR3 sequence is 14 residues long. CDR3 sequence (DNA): TGTGCCAGCAGTAGAGGGTTTCGCCGCGTCGAGAAGTACGTC. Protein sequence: CASSRGFRRVEKYV.

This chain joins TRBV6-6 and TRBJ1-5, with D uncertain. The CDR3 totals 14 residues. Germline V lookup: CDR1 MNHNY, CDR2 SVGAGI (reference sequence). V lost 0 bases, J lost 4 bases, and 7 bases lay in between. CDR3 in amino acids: CASSYSRGNQPQHF. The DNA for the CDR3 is TGTGCCAGCAGTTACTCTCGAGGGAATCAGCCCCAGCATTTT.

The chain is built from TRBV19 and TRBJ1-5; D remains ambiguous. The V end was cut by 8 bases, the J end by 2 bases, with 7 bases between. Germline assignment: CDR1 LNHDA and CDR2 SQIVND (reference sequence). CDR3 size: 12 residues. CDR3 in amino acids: CASVAGNQPQHF. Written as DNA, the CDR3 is TGTGCCAGTGTTGCGGGCAATCAGCCCCAGCATTTT.

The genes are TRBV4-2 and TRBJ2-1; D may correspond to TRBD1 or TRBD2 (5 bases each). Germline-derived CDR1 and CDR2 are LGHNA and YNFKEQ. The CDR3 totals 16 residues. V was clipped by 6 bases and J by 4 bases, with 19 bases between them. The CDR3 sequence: CASRTLTGRNYNEQFF. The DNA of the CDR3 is TGTGCCAGCAGGACCTTGACGGGACGAAATTACAATGAGCAGTTCTTC.

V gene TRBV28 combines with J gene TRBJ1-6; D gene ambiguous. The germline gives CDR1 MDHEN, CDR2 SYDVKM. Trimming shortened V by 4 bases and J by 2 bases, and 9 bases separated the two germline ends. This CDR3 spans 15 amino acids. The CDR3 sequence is CASSSRGTYNSPLHF. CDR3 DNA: TGTGCCAGCAGTTCCCGTGGGACCTATAATTCACCCCTCCACTTT. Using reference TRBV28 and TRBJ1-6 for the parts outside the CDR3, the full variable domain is DVKVTQSSRYLVKRTGEKVFLECVQDMDHENMFWYRQDPGLGLRLIYFSYDVKMKEKGDIPEGYSVSREKKERFSLILESASTNQTSMYLCASSSRGTYNSPLHFGNGTRLTVT.

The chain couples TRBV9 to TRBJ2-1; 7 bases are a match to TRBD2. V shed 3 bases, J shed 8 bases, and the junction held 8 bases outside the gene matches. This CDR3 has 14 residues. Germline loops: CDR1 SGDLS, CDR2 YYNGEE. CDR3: CASSASGPPDEQFF. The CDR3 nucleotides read TGTGCCAGCAGCGCTAGCGGCCCCCCGGATGAGCAGTTCTTC.